The rows below give T cell receptor beta chains drawn from one sample of a study of T cells after posttransplantation cyclophosphamide. Some clones are missing from TCRdb's copy, which holds only in-frame ones; the method was immunoSEQ multiplex PCR. The table lists fewer than 25,000 clones, around 86% of them singletons. Source material: PBMCs. These TCRs come from a woman aged 60-70 years with a blood cancer, CMV-positive, and with a related stem cell donor. CDR3s include the opening cysteine and the closing phenylalanine or tryptophan. The D gene is left open where the match is weak. Rows give clone size only sometimes, using once, few, many, or a class for an expanded clone.

v_gene,abundance,d_gene,j_gene,CDR3nt,CDR3aa
TRBV6-5,-,-,TRBJ2-7,TGTGCCAGCAGTCTCTCCCCCTACGAGCAGTACTTC,CASSLSPYEQYF
TRBV9,few,TRBD1,TRBJ1-5,TGTGCCAGCAGCGTCGGGACAGATCAGCCCCAGCATTTT,CASSVGTDQPQHF
TRBV18,-,-,TRBJ1-1,TGTGCCAGCTCACCTTCCGCGGGGCCCGTAGCTTTCTTT,CASSPSAGPVAFF
TRBV5-4,-,-,TRBJ2-3,TGTGCCGGCGCGGGGAGTAGCGGTACTTCAGATACGCAGTATTTT,CAGAGSSGTSDTQYF
TRBV10-2,once,-,TRBJ1-2,TGCGCCAGCAGTGAGACCTACCTTAGCTATGGCTACACCTTC,CASSETYLSYGYTF
TRBV5-6,-,TRBD2,TRBJ2-5,TGTGCCAGCAGCTTGGACTGGGGGGGTGAGGGGACCCAGTACTTC,CASSLDWGGEGTQYF
TRBV9,once,-,TRBJ2-2,TGTGCCAGCAGCGTGGGACAAAACACCGGGGAGCTGTTTTTT,CASSVGQNTGELFF
TRBV4-1,-,-,TRBJ1-2,TGCGCCAGCAGCCATACCTCCCGGGACACTAGCTATGGCTACACCTTC,CASSHTSRDTSYGYTF
TRBV6-1,-,TRBD2,TRBJ2-7,TGTGCCAGCAGTGAAATGGGACTAGCGGGTTACGAGCAGTACTTC,CASSEMGLAGYEQYF
TRBV5-1,-,TRBD2,TRBJ2-7,TGCGCCAGCAGCGACGGGACTAGCGGGAGGTTTAGGCAGTACTTC,CASSDGTSGRFRQYF
TRBV6-1,-,-,TRBJ2-4,TGTGCCAGCAGTGACCGAGAGGGAAACATTCAGTACTTC,CASSDREGNIQYF
TRBV5-1,-,TRBD1,TRBJ2-7,TGCGCCAGCAGCTTGGGGGGACAGGCTACCTACGAGCAGTACTTC,CASSLGGQATYEQYF
TRBV4-1,-,-,TRBJ2-5,TGCGCCAGCAGCCGACTAGTTGGGGAGACCCAGTACTTC,CASSRLVGETQYF
TRBV11-2,-,-,TRBJ2-1,TGTGCCAGCAGCTTATCGGACCGAGCGGTCTATGAGCAGTTCTTC,CASSLSDRAVYEQFF
TRBV2,-,TRBD1,TRBJ2-7,TGTGCCAGCAGTGATTTTGGGACAGGGGGGGAAGAGCAGTACTTC,CASSDFGTGGEEQYF
TRBV7-9,-,-,TRBJ2-1,TGTGCCAGCAGCTTGGCGGGGTACTCCTACAATGAGCAGTTCTTC,CASSLAGYSYNEQFF